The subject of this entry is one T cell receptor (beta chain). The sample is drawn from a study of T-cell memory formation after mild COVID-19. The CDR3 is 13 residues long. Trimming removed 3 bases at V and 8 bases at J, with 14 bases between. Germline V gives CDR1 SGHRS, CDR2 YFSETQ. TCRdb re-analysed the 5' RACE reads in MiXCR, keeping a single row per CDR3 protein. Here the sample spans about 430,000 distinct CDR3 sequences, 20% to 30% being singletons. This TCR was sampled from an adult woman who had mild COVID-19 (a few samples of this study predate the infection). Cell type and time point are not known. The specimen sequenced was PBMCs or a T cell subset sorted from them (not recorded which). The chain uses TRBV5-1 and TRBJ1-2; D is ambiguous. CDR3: CASSSERGLGYTF. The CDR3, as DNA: TGCGCCAGCAGCTCGGAGAGAGGCTTGGGCTACACCTTC.